This T cell receptor (beta chain) stems from a study of T-cell reconstitution after alpha-beta-depleted transplantation in children. General observations from the study: Several hundred expanded graft clones reportedly gave rise to the alpha-beta T cells present about two months after transplant. T-cell numbers and diversity one year post-transplant derived largely from freshly generated T cells.

Molecular barcoding with unique molecular identifiers was used for the TCRbeta library. TCRdb fed the PCR reads into MiXCR, producing one record per CDR3 protein. This sample carries 450,000 to 550,000 distinct CDR3 sequences, 11% of them seen once, and the ten largest clones take around 13%. CDR1 SGHRS and CDR2 YFSETQ come from the germline V gene. V lost 3 bases to trimming and J lost 6 bases, with 7 bases between them. This CDR3 contains 12 residues. Worth noting for this clonotype: Its target is not known.

This receptor was obtained from a female patient aged 2-15 years who had a stem cell transplant for aplastic anemia, so the T cells may come from the graft donor. Material: PBMCs, mostly from graft donor cells, obtained 180 days after TCRalphabeta/CD19-depleted stem cell transplant. The V call is TRBV5-1, the J call TRBJ2-1; a weak D match, TRBD1 (6 bases). Written as DNA, the CDR3 is TGCGCCAGCAGCTGGGACATCAATGAGCAGTTCTTC. Protein sequence: CASSWDINEQFF.